The rows below give T cell receptor beta chains drawn from one sample of a study of T-cell reconstitution after alpha-beta-depleted transplantation in children. TCRdb used MiXCR to reprocess the PCR reads, holding one entry per CDR3 protein. The sample lists 440,000 or so distinct CDR3 sequences; under 13% were seen once. The source was PBMCs from the stem cell graft donor, collected from the stem cell graft. The receptors here all came from a human donor who donated a stem cell graft to a child with acute myeloid leukemia. Both conserved end residues are part of each CDR3. The order of the fields is J gene, clone size, D gene, V gene, CDR3 DNA, CDR3 protein. A D gene is named only where the DNA matches it firmly. Rows may omit the clone size; those that give it use once, few, many or a size class.

j_call: TRBJ2-1; clone_size: many; d_call: TRBD2; v_call: TRBV15; cdr3_nt: TGTGCCACCAGCAGAGTCGCTAGCGGGAGGATTGAGCAGTTCTTC; cdr3_aa: CATSRVASGRIEQFF
j_call: TRBJ1-4; clone_size: .; d_call: TRBD1; v_call: TRBV4-3; cdr3_nt: TGCGCCAGCAGCCAAGATTACAGGGGGGTACGAAATGAAAAACTGTTTTTT; cdr3_aa: CASSQDYRGVRNEKLFF
j_call: TRBJ2-5; clone_size: many; d_call: .; v_call: TRBV11-1; cdr3_nt: TGTGCCAGCAGCTTCGGGGGGACACGGCAAGAGACCCAGTACTTC; cdr3_aa: CASSFGGTRQETQYF
j_call: TRBJ1-2; clone_size: many; d_call: .; v_call: TRBV12-3/TRBV12-4; cdr3_nt: TGTGCCAGCGGAATGGGTCGTGGCTACACCTTC; cdr3_aa: CASGMGRGYTF
j_call: TRBJ1-1; clone_size: few; d_call: .; v_call: TRBV20-1; cdr3_nt: TGCAGTGCTCGTGAGGAGAACACTGAAGCTTTCTTT; cdr3_aa: CSAREENTEAFF
j_call: TRBJ1-1; clone_size: few; d_call: .; v_call: TRBV27; cdr3_nt: TGTGCCAGCAGTCTCCATCAGGGGCCTACTGAAGCTTTCTTT; cdr3_aa: CASSLHQGPTEAFF
j_call: TRBJ2-7; clone_size: many; d_call: .; v_call: TRBV7-2; cdr3_nt: TGTGCCAGCAGCTTAGCATCCGGGGGCCACGAGCAGTACTTC; cdr3_aa: CASSLASGGHEQYF
j_call: TRBJ2-1; clone_size: .; d_call: TRBD2; v_call: TRBV20-1; cdr3_nt: TGCAGTGCTCCCGGGACTAGCGGGAGTCTGGGCGAGCAGTTCTTC; cdr3_aa: CSAPGTSGSLGEQFF
j_call: TRBJ2-3; clone_size: few; d_call: .; v_call: TRBV5-1; cdr3_nt: TGCGCCAGCAGCTTGGACCGCGCGGGAGATACGCAGTATTTT; cdr3_aa: CASSLDRAGDTQYF
j_call: TRBJ2-1; clone_size: few; d_call: .; v_call: TRBV20-1; cdr3_nt: TGCAGTGCTAGAGATTGGTTGGCAATTCAGGATGAGCAGTTCTTC; cdr3_aa: CSARDWLAIQDEQFF
j_call: TRBJ2-2; clone_size: .; d_call: .; v_call: TRBV7-3; cdr3_nt: TGTGCCAGCAGCTCAGTTTCGGGATCCTCCGGGGAGCTGTTTTTT; cdr3_aa: CASSSVSGSSGELFF
j_call: TRBJ1-4; clone_size: few; d_call: .; v_call: TRBV19; cdr3_nt: TGTGCCAGTAGTCGTTCTGAAAAACTGTTTTTT; cdr3_aa: CASSRSEKLFF
j_call: TRBJ2-1; clone_size: .; d_call: TRBD1; v_call: TRBV5-1; cdr3_nt: TGCGCCAGCAGCTCGGCGACAGGGAGCTCCTACAATGAGCAGTTCTTC; cdr3_aa: CASSSATGSSYNEQFF
j_call: TRBJ2-2; clone_size: few; d_call: .; v_call: TRBV7-9; cdr3_nt: TGTGCCAGCAGCTTACTAGCGTCGGCGAACACCGGGGAGCTGTTTTTT; cdr3_aa: CASSLLASANTGELFF
j_call: TRBJ2-5; clone_size: few; d_call: TRBD2; v_call: TRBV29-1; cdr3_nt: TGCAGCGTTGTTCCGAGAGCGGGGGAGAGAAACCAAGAGACCCAGTACTTC; cdr3_aa: CSVVPRAGERNQETQYF
j_call: TRBJ2-3; clone_size: .; d_call: .; v_call: TRBV5-1; cdr3_nt: TGCGCCAGCAGCGACCGACAAGCAGATACGCAGTATTTT; cdr3_aa: CASSDRQADTQYF
j_call: TRBJ1-5; clone_size: many; d_call: .; v_call: TRBV29-1; cdr3_nt: TGCAGCGTTGTTGCAGACATTGGCATGCCCCAGCATTTT; cdr3_aa: CSVVADIGMPQHF
j_call: TRBJ1-6; clone_size: .; d_call: .; v_call: TRBV12-3/TRBV12-4; cdr3_nt: TGTGCCAGCAGTGCAAACTATAATTCACCCCTCCACTTT; cdr3_aa: CASSANYNSPLHF
j_call: TRBJ2-3; clone_size: .; d_call: .; v_call: TRBV21-1; cdr3_nt: TGTGCCAGCAGCAAAACGCGGGGAGGCACAGATACGCAGTATTTT; cdr3_aa: CASSKTRGGTDTQYF
j_call: TRBJ1-2; clone_size: .; d_call: .; v_call: TRBV11-1; cdr3_nt: TGTGCCAGCAGCTTCGGTTTTAACTATGGCTACACCTTC; cdr3_aa: CASSFGFNYGYTF
j_call: TRBJ2-1; clone_size: .; d_call: TRBD1; v_call: TRBV20-1; cdr3_nt: TGCAGTGCTAGAGATTTGGGGACAGGGGATATTTTTAACAATGAGCAGTTCTTC; cdr3_aa: CSARDLGTGDIFNNEQFF
j_call: TRBJ2-2; clone_size: few; d_call: TRBD2; v_call: TRBV12-3/TRBV12-4; cdr3_nt: TGTGCCAGCAGTCTACTAGCGGGAGGGGCGAACACCGGGGAGCTGTTTTTT; cdr3_aa: CASSLLAGGANTGELFF
j_call: TRBJ2-1; clone_size: .; d_call: .; v_call: TRBV20-1; cdr3_nt: TGCAGTGTCTCATCGGGACGTACCTACAATGAGCAGTTCTTC; cdr3_aa: CSVSSGRTYNEQFF
j_call: TRBJ2-4; clone_size: .; d_call: TRBD1; v_call: TRBV5-1; cdr3_nt: TGCGCCAGCAGCTTGACCTCCGGGACAGGGGCTCTTAAGGTTCAGTACTTC; cdr3_aa: CASSLTSGTGALKVQYF
j_call: TRBJ2-1; clone_size: .; d_call: .; v_call: TRBV20-1; cdr3_nt: TGCAGTGCTAGGGAATACAATGAGCAGTTCTTC; cdr3_aa: CSAREYNEQFF
j_call: TRBJ2-1; clone_size: .; d_call: TRBD2; v_call: TRBV3-1; cdr3_nt: TGTGCCAGCTGCCGCGGACTAGCGGGGGGTACTTACAATGAGCAGTTCTTC; cdr3_aa: CASCRGLAGGTYNEQFF
j_call: TRBJ2-2; clone_size: few; d_call: TRBD2; v_call: TRBV20-1; cdr3_nt: TGCAGTGCCGGACTAGCGGGGCACACCGGGGAGCTGTTTTTT; cdr3_aa: CSAGLAGHTGELFF
j_call: TRBJ1-2; clone_size: few; d_call: TRBD1; v_call: TRBV27; cdr3_nt: TGTGCCAGCAGTTTAACGACAGGGGGCCATGGCTACACCTTC; cdr3_aa: CASSLTTGGHGYTF
j_call: TRBJ2-4; clone_size: .; d_call: .; v_call: TRBV6-2/TRBV6-3; cdr3_nt: TGTGCCAGTAGACAGACAGCCAAAAACATTCAGTACTTC; cdr3_aa: CASRQTAKNIQYF
j_call: TRBJ2-2; clone_size: .; d_call: .; v_call: TRBV6-1; cdr3_nt: TGTGCCAGCAGTGAAGGCTTTTTAGCAGGGGACACCGGGGAGCTGTTTTTT; cdr3_aa: CASSEGFLAGDTGELFF
j_call: TRBJ2-1; clone_size: few; d_call: TRBD2; v_call: TRBV7-3; cdr3_nt: TGTGCCAGCAGCTTACGCGGGAGCGGGAATGAGCAGTTCTTC; cdr3_aa: CASSLRGSGNEQFF
j_call: TRBJ2-5; clone_size: .; d_call: .; v_call: TRBV20-1; cdr3_nt: TGCAGTGTTCCTTCCCAGACGGAGCAAGAGACCCAGTACTTC; cdr3_aa: CSVPSQTEQETQYF
j_call: TRBJ2-6; clone_size: .; d_call: .; v_call: TRBV2; cdr3_nt: TGTGCCAGCAGAAGAGATGACTCTGGGGCCAACGTCCTGACTTTC; cdr3_aa: CASRRDDSGANVLTF
j_call: TRBJ2-7; clone_size: .; d_call: TRBD2; v_call: TRBV5-5; cdr3_nt: TGTGCCAGCAGCTTTTTCAGCGGGAGGGCCTACGAGCAGTACTTC; cdr3_aa: CASSFFSGRAYEQYF
j_call: TRBJ2-5; clone_size: .; d_call: .; v_call: TRBV12-3/TRBV12-4; cdr3_nt: TGTGCCAGCAGCCCCGGACTCATGCAAGAGACCCAGTACTTC; cdr3_aa: CASSPGLMQETQYF
j_call: TRBJ2-3; clone_size: many; d_call: TRBD2; v_call: TRBV29-1; cdr3_nt: TGCAGCGCTCAGACTAGCGGGAGGGCAGATACGCAGTATTTT; cdr3_aa: CSAQTSGRADTQYF
j_call: TRBJ1-5; clone_size: .; d_call: .; v_call: TRBV6-2/TRBV6-3; cdr3_nt: TGTGCCAGCAGTTACGGCGGGGGGCAGCCCCAGCATTTT; cdr3_aa: CASSYGGGQPQHF
j_call: TRBJ2-7; clone_size: few; d_call: .; v_call: TRBV4-1; cdr3_nt: TGCGCCAGCAGCCAAGGAGAAGGGGACAATTCCTACGAGCAGTACTTC; cdr3_aa: CASSQGEGDNSYEQYF
j_call: TRBJ2-4; clone_size: .; d_call: TRBD2; v_call: TRBV5-5; cdr3_nt: TGTGCCAGCAGACCGAACCTAGCGGGCGGGGGGCCCGAAAACATTCAGTACTTC; cdr3_aa: CASRPNLAGGGPENIQYF